A selection of T cell receptor beta chains follows, all from one sample in a study of Graves' ophthalmopathy and Graves' hyperthyroidism. Via MiXCR, TCRdb re-called the multiplex PCR reads, giving one row per CDR3 protein. The sample contains about 700,000 distinct CDR3 sequences, just over 40% of which appear only once. Sequenced sample: peripheral blood. The source is an adult man with Graves' ophthalmopathy. CDR3s include the opening cysteine and the closing phenylalanine or tryptophan. Each record gives: CDR3 length, V gene, clone size, D gene, J gene, CDR3 protein, CDR3 DNA. D genes are given only for firm matches. The listing skips clone size in some rows; elsewhere it reads once, few, many or a size class.

cdr3_length: 16; v_call: TRBV7-9; clone_size: .; d_call: TRBD1; j_call: TRBJ1-2; cdr3_aa: CASTALQGIRNYGYTF; cdr3_nt: TGTGCCAGCACAGCGCTACAGGGGATAAGGAACTATGGCTACACCTTC
cdr3_length: 16; v_call: TRBV4-3; clone_size: many; d_call: TRBD1; j_call: TRBJ1-1; cdr3_aa: CASSQGPGQPYTEAFF; cdr3_nt: TGCGCCAGCAGCCAAGGACCGGGACAGCCATACACTGAAGCTTTCTTT
cdr3_length: 16; v_call: TRBV29-1; clone_size: .; d_call: TRBD2; j_call: TRBJ2-7; cdr3_aa: CSVEERIAGATYEQYF; cdr3_nt: TGCAGCGTTGAAGAGAGGATAGCGGGAGCCACCTACGAGCAGTACTTC
cdr3_length: 16; v_call: TRBV7-3; clone_size: many; d_call: .; j_call: TRBJ1-1; cdr3_aa: CASSPQSGTMNTEAFF; cdr3_nt: TGTGCCAGCAGCCCCCAGTCAGGGACGATGAACACTGAAGCTTTCTTT
cdr3_length: 14; v_call: TRBV10-3; clone_size: many; d_call: .; j_call: TRBJ2-7; cdr3_aa: CAISAEGVSYEQYF; cdr3_nt: TGTGCCATCAGTGCGGAGGGTGTAAGCTACGAGCAGTACTTC
cdr3_length: 12; v_call: TRBV29-1; clone_size: many; d_call: .; j_call: TRBJ1-2; cdr3_aa: CSVLKGDYGYTF; cdr3_nt: TGCAGCGTCCTCAAAGGGGACTATGGCTACACCTTC
cdr3_length: 12; v_call: TRBV30; clone_size: few; d_call: .; j_call: TRBJ2-7; cdr3_aa: CAWSPHMGEQYF; cdr3_nt: TGTGCCTGGAGCCCCCACATGGGGGAGCAGTACTTC
cdr3_length: 15; v_call: TRBV7-9; clone_size: many; d_call: .; j_call: TRBJ2-7; cdr3_aa: CASSPRGRSSYEQYF; cdr3_nt: TGTGCCAGCAGCCCCCGTGGCAGGAGCTCCTACGAGCAGTACTTC
cdr3_length: 14; v_call: TRBV29-1; clone_size: .; d_call: .; j_call: TRBJ1-1; cdr3_aa: CSVTFGGMNTEAFF; cdr3_nt: TGCAGCGTCACATTTGGGGGAATGAACACTGAAGCTTTCTTT
cdr3_length: 13; v_call: TRBV29-1; clone_size: many; d_call: .; j_call: TRBJ1-3; cdr3_aa: CSAGDSLGNTIYF; cdr3_nt: TGCAGCGCGGGGGACTCACTAGGAAACACCATATATTTT
cdr3_length: 15; v_call: TRBV6-6; clone_size: .; d_call: .; j_call: TRBJ1-5; cdr3_aa: CASSYSRVGNQPQHF; cdr3_nt: TGTGCCAGCAGTTACTCGAGGGTCGGCAATCAGCCCCAGCATTTT
cdr3_length: 14; v_call: TRBV7-2; clone_size: .; d_call: .; j_call: TRBJ1-3; cdr3_aa: CASSPRDTRNTIYF; cdr3_nt: TGTGCCAGCAGCCCGAGGGACACAAGAAACACCATATATTTT
cdr3_length: 14; v_call: TRBV2; clone_size: .; d_call: .; j_call: TRBJ1-5; cdr3_aa: CASSETRVGETQHF; cdr3_nt: TGTGCCAGCAGTGAAACCAGGGTTGGAGAGACCCAGCATTTT
cdr3_length: 18; v_call: TRBV7-2; clone_size: .; d_call: .; j_call: TRBJ1-3; cdr3_aa: CAGSLFEGDSFSGNTIYF; cdr3_nt: TGTGCCGGCAGCTTATTCGAGGGGGACTCTTTCTCTGGAAACACCATATATTTT
cdr3_length: 15; v_call: TRBV5-8; clone_size: .; d_call: TRBD1; j_call: TRBJ2-7; cdr3_aa: CASSLVTGGGYEQYF; cdr3_nt: TGTGCCAGCAGCTTGGTGACAGGGGGCGGTTACGAGCAGTACTTC
cdr3_length: 16; v_call: TRBV10-3; clone_size: .; d_call: .; j_call: TRBJ2-7; cdr3_aa: CASSLGAIDSSYEQYF; cdr3_nt: TGTGCCAGCAGTCTGGGGGCAATCGACAGCTCCTACGAGCAGTACTTC
cdr3_length: 18; v_call: TRBV12-3/TRBV12-4; clone_size: few; d_call: .; j_call: TRBJ2-6; cdr3_aa: CASSFFAGEGSGANVLTF; cdr3_nt: TGTGCCAGCAGTTTTTTCGCAGGGGAAGGGTCTGGGGCCAACGTCCTGACTTTC
cdr3_length: 15; v_call: TRBV27; clone_size: .; d_call: TRBD2; j_call: TRBJ2-5; cdr3_aa: CASGLAGGLEETQYF; cdr3_nt: TGTGCCAGCGGGCTAGCGGGAGGGCTTGAGGAGACCCAGTACTTC
cdr3_length: 16; v_call: TRBV13; clone_size: .; d_call: TRBD1; j_call: TRBJ2-5; cdr3_aa: CASSSPGQGGEETQYF; cdr3_nt: TGTGCCAGCAGTTCTCCGGGACAGGGTGGTGAAGAGACCCAGTACTTC
cdr3_length: 15; v_call: TRBV2; clone_size: .; d_call: TRBD2; j_call: TRBJ2-7; cdr3_aa: CASSELVAGAGEQYF; cdr3_nt: TGTGCCAGCAGTGAATTGGTAGCGGGGGCGGGCGAGCAGTACTTC
cdr3_length: 12; v_call: TRBV20-1; clone_size: many; d_call: .; j_call: TRBJ1-1; cdr3_aa: CRVKGGPTEAFF; cdr3_nt: TGCAGGGTCAAAGGAGGTCCTACTGAAGCTTTCTTT
cdr3_length: 18; v_call: TRBV24-1; clone_size: .; d_call: TRBD1; j_call: TRBJ2-7; cdr3_aa: CATSDQAHTGGVSYEQYF; cdr3_nt: TGTGCCACCAGTGATCAGGCTCACACAGGGGGTGTCTCCTACGAGCAGTACTTC
cdr3_length: 16; v_call: TRBV10-3; clone_size: few; d_call: TRBD1; j_call: TRBJ2-5; cdr3_aa: CASSYSIQGAEETQYF; cdr3_nt: TGTGCCAGCAGTTACTCGATCCAGGGGGCCGAAGAGACCCAGTACTTC
cdr3_length: 15; v_call: TRBV10-3; clone_size: many; d_call: TRBD1; j_call: TRBJ2-7; cdr3_aa: CASSEDGTGAYEQYF; cdr3_nt: TGTGCCAGCAGTGAAGACGGGACAGGGGCCTACGAGCAGTACTTC
cdr3_length: 16; v_call: TRBV6-6; clone_size: many; d_call: TRBD1; j_call: TRBJ1-5; cdr3_aa: CASGGPRDRDNQPQHF; cdr3_nt: TGTGCCAGCGGGGGGCCGAGGGACAGGGACAATCAGCCCCAGCATTTT
cdr3_length: 16; v_call: TRBV12-3/TRBV12-4; clone_size: many; d_call: .; j_call: TRBJ1-5; cdr3_aa: CASSLLGHGDGQPQHF; cdr3_nt: TGTGCCAGCAGTTTACTAGGGCACGGGGACGGGCAGCCCCAGCATTTT